Below are 10 T cell receptor beta chains sequenced from a single sample in a study of spatial heterogeneity in lung cancer (dated by TCRdb to about 2019). General study outcomes and caveats: The tumor nonsynonymous mutation count correlated with the number of expanded intratumoral alpha and beta TCRs.

Sample time point, as interpreted from the label and publication: sample taken at primary tumor resection. Library generation was performed with 5' RACE. The sequencing machine was a NextSeq 500. TCRdb cleaned the public reads at Q25 with fastp, built clones with MiXCR and kept in-frame beta chains. Here each entry gathers all rows of one CDR3 protein and keeps the most common genes and DNA. This sample comprises about 23,000 distinct CDR3 sequences, approximately 6.5% of them detected only once. 10% to 13% of the sample is taken by the ten largest. The antigens these receptors bind are not known. Sequenced here: lung tumor tissue, sampled at surgery. The source is a male donor with early-stage non-small cell lung cancer.

This clonotype was picked up many times. The chain employs TRBV6-6 and TRBJ2-7; 11 bases agree with TRBD2. This CDR3 has 15 amino acids. CDR1 is MNHNY and CDR2 is SVGAGI in the germline V gene (reference sequence). The J segment lost 0 bases and the V segment lost 6 bases, leaving 4 bases of the junction unmatched. The chain's CDR3 is CASRPSGRSSYEQYF. For the CDR3, the DNA is TGTGCCAGCAGACCTAGCGGGAGGAGCTCCTACGAGCAGTACTTC.

The table lists this clonotype with many counts. This chain connects TRBV7-2 to TRBJ1-2, with a possible D match to TRBD1 (5 bases). Between the trimmed V and J ends, which lost 5 bases and 8 bases, there was a span of 12 bases. The germline V gene has CDR1 SGHTA and CDR2 FQGNSA. The CDR3 runs to 12 residues. CDR3 amino acids: CASSPNRHGYTF. The CDR3 coding sequence is TGTGCCAGCAGCCCAAACAGGCACGGCTACACCTTC.

This clonotype was detected ten times or more. The rearrangement uses TRBV6-2 or TRBV6-3 and TRBJ1-1; 8 positions match TRBD1. This CDR3 has 14 amino acids. J was trimmed by 3 bases and V by 6 bases; bases with no gene match: 6. From germline, CDR1 is MNHEY and CDR2 SVGEGT. The CDR3 bases are TGTGCCAGCAGGCTGACAGGGGACGACACTGAAGCTTTCTTT. Translated, it gives CASRLTGDDTEAFF.

This clonotype was detected many times. The V gene is TRBV29-1, the J gene TRBJ1-5; 9 bases align to TRBD1. This CDR3 comprises 13 residues. Germline V gene sequence: CDR1 SQVTM, CDR2 ANQGSEA. J gave up 6 bases and V 5 bases, and 5 bases lay outside the gene matches. CDR3 sequence reads: CSVTGGSGQPQHF. The DNA for the CDR3 is TGCAGCGTTACAGGGGGCTCGGGTCAGCCCCAGCATTTT.

This clonotype showed up many times. This chain uses TRBV9 with TRBJ1-1, with D possibly being TRBD1 (5 bases). The CDR3 length is 13 residues. Germline CDR1 SGDLS, CDR2 YYNGEE. With 3 bases removed from V and 7 bases from J, the gap between germline ends came to 13 bases. Here the CDR3 DNA reads TGTGCCAGCAGCGCTCAAGGGGCCTATGAAGCTTTCTTT. The encoded protein is CASSAQGAYEAFF.

Within the sample, this clonotype is medium-sized (0.01 to 0.1%). The rearrangement joins TRBV28 to TRBJ2-1, with a tentative D call TRBD2 (5 bases). V lost 6 bases to trimming and J lost 4 bases, with 13 bases between them. This CDR3 is 14 amino acids long. Germline V CDR1 and CDR2: MDHEN, SYDVKM. CDR3 loop: CASRGPGGYNEQFF. The CDR3 region has the DNA TGTGCCAGCAGAGGACCCGGAGGTTACAATGAGCAGTTCTTC.

This clonotype was recorded at least ten times. The chain carries TRBV29-1 and TRBJ1-2; D remains ambiguous. This CDR3 comprises 12 residues. In germline, CDR1 is SQVTM, CDR2 ANQGSEA. Trimming removed 6 bases at V and 4 bases at J, with 12 bases between. The CDR3 DNA is TGCAGCGTAGCAATCGGGGTCTATGGCTACACCTTC. It encodes CSVAIGVYGYTF.

The sample holds many counts of this clonotype. This chain links TRBV6-5 with TRBJ2-7; 7 bases are shared with TRBD2. There are 17 residues in the CDR3. Trimming cost V 5 bases and J 0 bases; bases outside gene matches: 13. In germline, CDR1 is MNHEY, CDR2 SVGAGI. CDR3: CASSDHLGGRSSYEQYF. The CDR3 region has the DNA TGTGCCAGCAGTGACCACTTGGGAGGGCGGAGCTCCTACGAGCAGTACTTC.

This clonotype was counted many times. CDR3 sequence reads: CASSSQGKPEAFF. Here the CDR3 DNA reads TGTGCCAGCAGTTCACAGGGGAAGCCTGAAGCTTTCTTT. The gene calls are TRBV12-3 or TRBV12-4 and TRBJ1-1, with 7 bases lining up with TRBD1. Trimming removed 4 bases from V and 6 bases from J; junction bases left unmatched: 5. The CDR3 runs to 13 residues.

This clonotype was recorded many times. The V gene is TRBV20-1, the J gene TRBJ2-7; TRBD2 matches at 10 bases. The CDR3 spans 14 residues. V was pared by 5 bases and J by 4 bases, with 8 bases of the junction left unmatched. Germline lookup yields CDR1 DFQATT and CDR2 SNEGSKA (reference sequence). The CDR3 DNA is TGCAGTGCTGATAAACTAGCGGGAAGATACGAGCAGTACTTC. Residues: CSADKLAGRYEQYF.